The clone carrying this T cell receptor (beta chain) was counted between two and nine times. Trimming took off 0 bases at V and 8 bases at J, with 12 bases between the two ends. CDR1 is LGHNA, CDR2 YNFKEQ, per germline. The CDR3 has 14 residues. The record originates from a study of shared clonotypes between healthy human individuals. TCRdb's copy holds only in-frame clones and misses some; the assay was immunoSEQ multiplex PCR. This repertoire shows approximately 1,000,000 clones, 70% to 85% found once; its top ten account for more than 0.85%. The V and J genes are TRBV4-2 and TRBJ2-3; perhaps TRBD1 as D (5 bases). This TCR came from a young man in good health. Some clones in this sample may be carry-over from other donors' samples. The sample was memory CD4+ T cells from PBMCs. Subset indicated: CD45RA-negative fraction. The CDR3 DNA reads as TGTGCCAGCAGCCAAGAAGGGGTTAAGGGTACGCAGTATTTT. Amino acids: CASSQEGVKGTQYF.